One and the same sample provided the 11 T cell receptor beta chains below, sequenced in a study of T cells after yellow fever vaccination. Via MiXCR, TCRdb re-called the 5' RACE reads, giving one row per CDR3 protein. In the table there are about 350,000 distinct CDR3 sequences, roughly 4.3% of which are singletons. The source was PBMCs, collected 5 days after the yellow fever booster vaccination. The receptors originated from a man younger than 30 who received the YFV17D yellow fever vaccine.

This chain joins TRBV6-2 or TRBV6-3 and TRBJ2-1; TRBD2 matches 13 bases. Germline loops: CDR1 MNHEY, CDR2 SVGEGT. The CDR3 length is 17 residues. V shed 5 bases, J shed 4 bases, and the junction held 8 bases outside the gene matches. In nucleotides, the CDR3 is TGTGCCAGCAGTAACCCTACTAGCGGGGGGGCTTACAATGAGCAGTTCTTC. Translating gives CASSNPTSGGAYNEQFF.

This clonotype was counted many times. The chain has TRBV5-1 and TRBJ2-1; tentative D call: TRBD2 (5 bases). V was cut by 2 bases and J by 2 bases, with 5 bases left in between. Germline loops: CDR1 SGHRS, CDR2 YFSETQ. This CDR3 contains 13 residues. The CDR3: CASSFGTYNEQFF. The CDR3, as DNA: TGCGCCAGCAGCTTCGGGACCTACAATGAGCAGTTCTTC.

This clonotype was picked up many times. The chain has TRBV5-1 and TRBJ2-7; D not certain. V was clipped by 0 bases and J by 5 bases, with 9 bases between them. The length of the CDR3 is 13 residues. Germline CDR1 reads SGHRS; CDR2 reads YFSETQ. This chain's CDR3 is CASSLVRTDEQYF. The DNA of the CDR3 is TGCGCCAGCAGCTTGGTTAGGACGGACGAGCAGTACTTC.

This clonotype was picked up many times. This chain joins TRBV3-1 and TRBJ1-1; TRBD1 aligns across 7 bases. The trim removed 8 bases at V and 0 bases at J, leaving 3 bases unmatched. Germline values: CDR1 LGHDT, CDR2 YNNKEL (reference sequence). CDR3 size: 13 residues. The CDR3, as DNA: TGTGCCAGCCAACAGGGGATGAACACTGAAGCTTTCTTT. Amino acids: CASQQGMNTEAFF.

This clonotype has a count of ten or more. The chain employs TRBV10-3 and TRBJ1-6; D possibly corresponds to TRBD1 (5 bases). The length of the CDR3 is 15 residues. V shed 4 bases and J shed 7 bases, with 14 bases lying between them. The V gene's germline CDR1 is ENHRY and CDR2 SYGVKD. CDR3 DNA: TGTGCCATCAGTGTAACGGCTGGGGCCAATTCACCCCTCCACTTT. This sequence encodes CAISVTAGANSPLHF.

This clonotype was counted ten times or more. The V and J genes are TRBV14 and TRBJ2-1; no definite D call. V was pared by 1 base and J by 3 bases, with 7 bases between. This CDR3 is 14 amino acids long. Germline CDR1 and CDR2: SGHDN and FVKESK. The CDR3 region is CASSQGASYNEQFF. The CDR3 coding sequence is TGTGCCAGCAGCCAAGGCGCCAGCTACAATGAGCAGTTCTTC.

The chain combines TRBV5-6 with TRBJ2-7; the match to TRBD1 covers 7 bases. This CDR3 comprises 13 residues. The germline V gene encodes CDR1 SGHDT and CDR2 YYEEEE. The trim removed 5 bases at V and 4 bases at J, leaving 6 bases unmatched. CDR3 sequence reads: CASRRGTDYEQYV. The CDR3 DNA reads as TGTGCCAGCAGGAGGGGGACAGATTACGAGCAGTACGTC.

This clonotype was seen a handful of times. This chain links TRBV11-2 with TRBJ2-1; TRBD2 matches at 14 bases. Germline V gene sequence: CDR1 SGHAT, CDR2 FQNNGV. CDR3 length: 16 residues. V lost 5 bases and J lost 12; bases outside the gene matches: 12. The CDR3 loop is CASSPLAGLAGEWQFF. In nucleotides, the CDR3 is TGTGCCAGCAGCCCCCTGGCGGGACTAGCGGGGGAGTGGCAGTTCTTC.

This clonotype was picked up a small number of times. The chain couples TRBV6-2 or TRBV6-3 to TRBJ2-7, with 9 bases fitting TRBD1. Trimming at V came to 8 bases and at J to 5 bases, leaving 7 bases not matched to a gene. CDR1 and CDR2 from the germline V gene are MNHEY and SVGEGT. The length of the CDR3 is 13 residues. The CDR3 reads CASRKQGANEQYV. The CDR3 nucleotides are TGTGCCAGCCGTAAACAGGGGGCTAACGAGCAGTACGTC.

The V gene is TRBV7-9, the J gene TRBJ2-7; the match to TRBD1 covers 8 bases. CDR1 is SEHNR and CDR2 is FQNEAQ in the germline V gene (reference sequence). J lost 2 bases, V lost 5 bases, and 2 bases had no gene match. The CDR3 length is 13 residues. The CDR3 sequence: CASSGGQAYEQYV. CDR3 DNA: TGTGCCAGCAGCGGGGGACAGGCCTACGAGCAGTACGTC.

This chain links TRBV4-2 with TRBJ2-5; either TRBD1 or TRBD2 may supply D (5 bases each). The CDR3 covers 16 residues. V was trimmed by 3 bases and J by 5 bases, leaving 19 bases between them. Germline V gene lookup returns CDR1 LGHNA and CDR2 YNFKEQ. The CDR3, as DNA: TGTGCCAGCAGCCAGGTGGGGGACGGCGGCGGGGAGACCCAGTACTTC. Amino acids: CASSQVGDGGGETQYF.